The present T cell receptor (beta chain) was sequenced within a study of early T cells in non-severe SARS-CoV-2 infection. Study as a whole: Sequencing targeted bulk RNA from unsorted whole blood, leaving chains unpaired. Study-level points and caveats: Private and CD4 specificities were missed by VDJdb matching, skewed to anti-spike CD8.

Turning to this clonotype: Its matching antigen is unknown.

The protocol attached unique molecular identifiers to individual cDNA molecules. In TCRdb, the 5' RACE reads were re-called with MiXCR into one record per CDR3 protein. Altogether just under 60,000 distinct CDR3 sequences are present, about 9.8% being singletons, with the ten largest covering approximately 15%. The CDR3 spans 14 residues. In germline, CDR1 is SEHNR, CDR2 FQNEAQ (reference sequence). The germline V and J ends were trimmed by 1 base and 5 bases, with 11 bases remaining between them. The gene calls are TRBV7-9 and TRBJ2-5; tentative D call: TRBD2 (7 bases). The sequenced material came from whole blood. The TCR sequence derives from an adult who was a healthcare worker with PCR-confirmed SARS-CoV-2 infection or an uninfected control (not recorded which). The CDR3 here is CASSLVGGPETQYF. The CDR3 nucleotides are TGTGCCAGCAGCTTAGTCGGGGGGCCGGAGACCCAGTACTTC.